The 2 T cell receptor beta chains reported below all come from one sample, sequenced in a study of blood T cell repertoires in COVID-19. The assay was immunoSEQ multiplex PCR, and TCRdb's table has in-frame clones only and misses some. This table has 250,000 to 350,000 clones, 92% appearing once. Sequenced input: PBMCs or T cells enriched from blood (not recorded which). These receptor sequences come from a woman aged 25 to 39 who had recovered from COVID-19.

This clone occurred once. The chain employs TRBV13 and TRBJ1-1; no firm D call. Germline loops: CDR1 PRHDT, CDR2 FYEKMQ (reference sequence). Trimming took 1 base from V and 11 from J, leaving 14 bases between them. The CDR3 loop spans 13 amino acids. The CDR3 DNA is TGTGCCAGCAGCTTAGAGGTTAGGAGGGTGGCTTTCTTT. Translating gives CASSLEVRRVAFF.

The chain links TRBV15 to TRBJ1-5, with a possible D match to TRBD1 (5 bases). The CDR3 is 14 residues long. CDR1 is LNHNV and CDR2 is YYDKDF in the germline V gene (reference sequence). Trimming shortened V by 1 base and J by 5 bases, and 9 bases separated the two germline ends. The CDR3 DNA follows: TGTGCCACCAGCAGAGGGAAGGGGTATCAGCCCCAGCATTTT. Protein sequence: CATSRGKGYQPQHF.